Below, 11 T cell receptor beta chains from the same sample are listed, as sequenced in a study of T cells and copy number aberrations in small-cell lung cancer. Assay used: immunoSEQ multiplex PCR; TCRdb lists only in-frame clones, some missing. In the table there are over 6,500 clones, 82% of which are singletons. Sequenced material: normal tissue next to the tumor. Every receptor here comes from a woman aged 45-59 years with small cell lung cancer.

V and J are TRBV30 and TRBJ2-3; 9 bases match TRBD1. The junction had 11 bases not matched to a gene; V was cut back by 3 bases and J by 4 bases. This CDR3 contains 16 residues. Germline V CDR1 and CDR2: GTSNPN, SVGIG (reference sequence). CDR3 coding DNA: TGTGCCTGGAGGGGAACCGGGACAGGGATTCCAGATACGCAGTATTTT. Encoded protein: CAWRGTGTGIPDTQYF.

The chain recombines TRBV11-3 with TRBJ2-1; D is perhaps TRBD2 (6 bases). The CDR3 is made up of 14 amino acids. Germline V gene data show CDR1 as SGHNT and CDR2 as YENEEA. V dropped 3 bases and J dropped 6 bases, with 12 bases sitting between them. CDR3 sequence (DNA): TGTGCCAGCAGCTTGGGACTGGCGAGCAATGAGCAGTTCTTC. It codes for CASSLGLASNEQFF. Using reference TRBV11-3 and TRBJ2-1 for the parts outside the CDR3, the full variable domain is EAGVVQSPRYKIIEKKQPVAFWCNPISGHNTLYWYLQNLGQGPELLIRYENEEAVDDSQLPKDRFSAERLKGVDSTLKIQPAELGDSAVYLCASSLGLASNEQFFGPGTRLTVL.

This chain links TRBV5-1 with TRBJ2-3, with unresolved D. Germline V gene sequence: CDR1 SGHRS, CDR2 YFSETQ. V shed 2 bases and J shed 2 bases, with 9 bases lying between them. This CDR3 has 14 residues. The DNA for the CDR3 is TGCGCCAGCAGCTTACAAGACTCCACAGATACGCAGTATTTT. It specifies CASSLQDSTDTQYF. The full variable domain, its missing parts supplied by reference TRBV5-1 and TRBJ2-3, is KAGVTQTPRYLIKTRGQQVTLSCSPISGHRSVSWYQQTPGQGLQFLFEYFSETQRNKGNFPGRFSGRQFSNSRSEMNVSTLELGDSALYLCASSLQDSTDTQYFGPGTRLTVL.

The J gene is TRBJ2-3, the V gene TRBV12-5; 11 bases are a match to TRBD2. Trimming at V came to 9 bases and at J to 4 bases, leaving 6 bases not matched to a gene. Per the germline V gene, CDR1 is LGHNT and CDR2 is FRNRAP. CDR3 length equals 14 residues. The CDR3 nucleotides are TGTGCTAGCCAAACTAGCGGGAGATCAGATACGCAGTATTTT. Its protein product is CASQTSGRSDTQYF.

The chain has TRBV11-2 and TRBJ1-1, with 7 bases that match TRBD1. The V gene's germline CDR1 is SGHAT and CDR2 FQNNGV. J was trimmed by 1 base and V by 5 bases; bases with no gene match: 1. The CDR3 sequence is 13 residues long. The CDR3 DNA reads TGTGCCAGCAGCCGACAGGGGAACACTGAAGCTTTCTTT. It translates to CASSRQGNTEAFF.

This clone turned up a few times. The V and J genes are TRBV19 and TRBJ1-2; 8 nucleotides agree with TRBD1. Germline CDR1 LNHDA, CDR2 SQIVND (reference sequence). This CDR3 is built from 14 residues. V trimming: 7 bases; J trimming: 4 bases; junction bases outside the gene matches: 8. For the CDR3, the DNA is TGTGCCAGTAACGAGGACAGGGTTGCCTATGGCTACACCTTC. Its protein product is CASNEDRVAYGYTF. Based on the CDR3 plus reference TRBV19 and TRBJ1-2, the full variable domain is DGGITQSPKYLFRKEGQNVTLSCEQNLNHDAMYWYRQDPGQGLRLIYYSQIVNDFQKGDIAEGYSVSREKKESFPLTVTSAQKNPTAFYLCASNEDRVAYGYTFGSGTRLTVV.

The chain employs TRBV6-5 and TRBJ2-3; D is uncertain. CDR1 and CDR2 (germline): MNHEY, SVGAGI. V gave up 0 bases and J gave up 4 bases, with 14 bases separating them. The CDR3 runs to 16 residues. This CDR3 reads CASSYSSGTTSDTQYF. The CDR3 DNA reads as TGTGCCAGCAGTTACTCGTCAGGTACAACTTCAGATACGCAGTATTTT.

The CDR3 DNA sequence: TGTGCCTGGAGCCCTAGCTTTAGCGAGCAGTACTTC. It specifies CAWSPSFSEQYF. The chain recombines TRBV30 with TRBJ2-7, with D possibly being TRBD2 (5 bases). Between the trimmed V and J ends, which lost 3 bases and 6 bases, there was a span of 12 bases. The CDR3 runs to 12 residues. Germline values: CDR1 GTSNPN, CDR2 SVGIG (reference sequence).

This clone was counted between two and nine times. The chain employs TRBV28 and TRBJ1-5; perhaps TRBD1 as D (6 bases). CDR1 MDHEN and CDR2 SYDVKM come from the germline V gene. The CDR3 has 10 residues. V dropped 11 bases and J dropped 7 bases, with 9 bases sitting between them. CDR3 nucleotides: TGTGCCCCAGGGGCGCAGCCCCAGCATTTT. It yields the protein CAPGAQPQHF.

In this sample, this clone turned up once. The chain couples TRBV7-9 to TRBJ1-3; possibly TRBD1 for D (6 bases). From germline, CDR1 is SEHNR and CDR2 FQNEAQ (reference sequence). V was clipped by 2 bases and J by 2 bases, with 10 bases between them. The CDR3 totals 15 residues. CDR3 loop: CASSLNRVTGNTIYF. Here the CDR3 DNA reads TGTGCCAGCAGCTTAAACAGGGTAACTGGAAACACCATATATTTT.

The rearrangement joins TRBV2 to TRBJ1-2, with D perhaps matching TRBD1 (6 bases). The CDR3 totals 12 residues. V lost 7 bases and J lost 5, with 11 bases in between. Germline-derived CDR1 and CDR2 are SNHLY and FYNNEI. In DNA, the CDR3 is TGTGCCAGCAAGGTGACAGGATATGGCTACACCTTC. It encodes CASKVTGYGYTF.